This is a list of T cell receptor beta chains from one sample in a study of cytomegalovirus exposure and HLA in healthy donors. TCRdb's copy holds only in-frame clones and misses some; the assay was immunoSEQ multiplex PCR. The sample records about 200,000 clones, about 84% being singletons. The source material was PBMCs. The receptors were sampled from a woman aged 18-29 years in good health and CMV-seronegative. Both conserved end residues are part of each CDR3. D genes are given only for firm matches. Some rows have no size entry. The others give once, few or many, or a class for an expanded clone.

D gene: .; V gene: TRBV6-5; clone size: few; J gene: TRBJ2-7; CDR3 protein: CASSSRGLGEQYF; CDR3 DNA: TGTGCCAGCAGTAGCAGGGGCCTCGGAGAGCAGTACTTC
D gene: .; V gene: TRBV27; clone size: .; J gene: TRBJ2-7; CDR3 protein: CASSSTGYEQYF; CDR3 DNA: TGTGCCAGCAGTTCCACAGGGTACGAGCAGTACTTC
D gene: TRBD2; V gene: TRBV19; clone size: .; J gene: TRBJ2-7; CDR3 protein: CASSTGLADPSEQYF; CDR3 DNA: TGTGCCAGTAGTACGGGACTAGCGGACCCCTCCGAGCAGTACTTC
D gene: TRBD2; V gene: TRBV2; clone size: .; J gene: TRBJ2-3; CDR3 protein: CASSPTSGGDTQYF; CDR3 DNA: TGTGCCAGCAGTCCGACTAGCGGGGGGGATACGCAGTATTTT
D gene: TRBD1; V gene: TRBV5-1; clone size: .; J gene: TRBJ2-5; CDR3 protein: CASSYPRDRVRETQYF; CDR3 DNA: TGCGCCAGCAGCTACCCCCGGGACAGGGTGAGAGAGACCCAGTACTTC
D gene: TRBD1; V gene: TRBV6-6; clone size: .; J gene: TRBJ2-7; CDR3 protein: CASRQGTGGDPYEQYF; CDR3 DNA: TGTGCCAGCAGACAAGGGACAGGGGGCGATCCCTACGAGCAGTACTTC
D gene: .; V gene: TRBV4-2; clone size: .; J gene: TRBJ1-2; CDR3 protein: CASSQDRSSDGYTF; CDR3 DNA: TGTGCCAGCAGCCAAGATAGGAGCTCCGATGGCTACACCTTC
D gene: .; V gene: TRBV18; clone size: few; J gene: TRBJ1-2; CDR3 protein: CASSPGHLGYGYTF; CDR3 DNA: TGTGCCAGCTCACCAGGACATCTTGGCTATGGCTACACCTTC
D gene: TRBD2; V gene: TRBV7-6; clone size: .; J gene: TRBJ2-1; CDR3 protein: CASSRSGDASNEQFF; CDR3 DNA: TGTGCCAGCAGCCGCAGCGGGGACGCGTCCAATGAGCAGTTCTTC
D gene: .; V gene: TRBV6-6; clone size: .; J gene: TRBJ1-5; CDR3 protein: CASRTGITQPQHF; CDR3 DNA: TGTGCCAGCAGAACAGGGATTACTCAGCCCCAGCATTTT
D gene: .; V gene: TRBV11-2; clone size: once; J gene: TRBJ2-7; CDR3 protein: CASSLRLVESEQYF; CDR3 DNA: TGTGCCAGCAGCCTCCGACTAGTAGAGTCCGAGCAGTACTTC
D gene: .; V gene: TRBV28; clone size: few; J gene: TRBJ2-3; CDR3 protein: CASSPRVRLDTQYF; CDR3 DNA: TGTGCCAGCAGCCCTAGAGTCCGGTTAGATACGCAGTATTTT
D gene: TRBD2; V gene: TRBV30; clone size: .; J gene: TRBJ2-2; CDR3 protein: CAWSVVSGDNTGELFF; CDR3 DNA: TGTGCCTGGAGTGTCGTTAGCGGGGACAACACCGGGGAGCTGTTTTTT
D gene: TRBD1; V gene: TRBV11-2; clone size: few; J gene: TRBJ1-2; CDR3 protein: CASSPLGGQGSGTLF; CDR3 DNA: TGTGCCAGCAGCCCCTTAGGGGGACAGGGTTCGGGAACTCTATTC
D gene: TRBD1; V gene: TRBV5-1; clone size: .; J gene: TRBJ2-3; CDR3 protein: CASSLGSFSGTGFGDTQYF; CDR3 DNA: TGCGCCAGCAGCTTGGGCTCATTTTCCGGGACAGGGTTTGGAGATACGCAGTATTTT
D gene: .; V gene: TRBV18; clone size: .; J gene: TRBJ1-1; CDR3 protein: CASSPQGGNTEAFF; CDR3 DNA: TGTGCCAGCTCACCACAAGGGGGGAACACTGAAGCTTTCTTT
D gene: .; V gene: TRBV7-6; clone size: .; J gene: TRBJ1-1; CDR3 protein: CASSLSGAGNTEAFF; CDR3 DNA: TGTGCCAGCAGCTTATCTGGCGCAGGGAACACTGAAGCTTTCTTT
D gene: TRBD2; V gene: TRBV10-3; clone size: few; J gene: TRBJ2-2; CDR3 protein: CAISLGGGNTGELFF; CDR3 DNA: TGTGCCATCAGTTTGGGCGGGGGGAACACCGGGGAGCTGTTTTTT
D gene: TRBD2; V gene: TRBV27; clone size: .; J gene: TRBJ2-7; CDR3 protein: CASSISGRVWEQYF; CDR3 DNA: TGTGCCAGCAGTATTAGCGGGAGGGTCTGGGAGCAGTACTTC
D gene: .; V gene: TRBV6-1; clone size: .; J gene: TRBJ2-7; CDR3 protein: CASSVTGIYEQYF; CDR3 DNA: TGTGCCAGCAGTGTAACAGGGATTTACGAGCAGTACTTC
D gene: .; V gene: TRBV30; clone size: .; J gene: TRBJ1-1; CDR3 protein: CAWSQTGNTEAFF; CDR3 DNA: TGTGCCTGGAGCCAGACAGGGAACACTGAAGCTTTCTTT
D gene: TRBD2; V gene: TRBV10-1; clone size: once; J gene: TRBJ2-7; CDR3 protein: CASSESGRVNEQYF; CDR3 DNA: TGCGCCAGCAGTGAGAGCGGGAGGGTCAACGAGCAGTACTTC